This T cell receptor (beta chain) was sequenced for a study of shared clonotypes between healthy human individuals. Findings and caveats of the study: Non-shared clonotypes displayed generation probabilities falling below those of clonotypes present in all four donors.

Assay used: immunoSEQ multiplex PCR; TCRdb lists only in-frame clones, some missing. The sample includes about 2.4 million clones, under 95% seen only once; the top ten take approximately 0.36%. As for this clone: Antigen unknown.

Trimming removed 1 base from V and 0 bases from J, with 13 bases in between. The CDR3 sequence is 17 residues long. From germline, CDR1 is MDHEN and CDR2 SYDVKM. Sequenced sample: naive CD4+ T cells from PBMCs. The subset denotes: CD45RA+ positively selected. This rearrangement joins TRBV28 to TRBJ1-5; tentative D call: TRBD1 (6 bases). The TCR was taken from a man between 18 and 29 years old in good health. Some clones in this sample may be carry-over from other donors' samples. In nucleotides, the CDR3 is TGTGCCAGCAGTTTATACTGGGGGCCCTATAGCAATCAGCCCCAGCATTTT. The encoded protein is CASSLYWGPYSNQPQHF.